Each of the 32 T cell receptor beta chains below was sequenced from the same sample in a study of cytomegalovirus exposure and HLA in healthy donors. Primers included in the PCR were 60 Vbeta and 13 Jbeta primers. Method: immunoSEQ multiplex PCR; TCRdb's copy keeps in-frame clones and lacks some. This table holds 150,000 to 200,000 clones, about three quarters found once. The sample was PBMCs. These receptors all stem from a woman between 45 and 65 years old in good health and CMV-seropositive.

This clone was seen a few times. The chain combines TRBV2 with TRBJ1-4; possible D gene TRBD1, 6 bases. Germline loops: CDR1 SNHLY, CDR2 FYNNEI. The ends were cut back, 6 bases at V and 5 bases at J, with 13 bases in the middle. The CDR3 length is 14 residues. This chain's CDR3 is CASRPGRGNEKLFF. CDR3 nucleotide sequence: TGTGCCAGCAGGCCGGGCAGGGGAAATGAAAAACTGTTTTTT.

The rearrangement joins TRBV11-3 to TRBJ1-2; a possible D gene is TRBD1 (5 bases). Germline V gene lookup returns CDR1 SGHNT and CDR2 YENEEA. The CDR3 runs 14 residues. The V end lost 4 bases, the J end lost 3 bases, and 12 bases lay between the germline ends. The CDR3 loop reads CASSSRGAYYGYTF. DNA for the CDR3: TGTGCCAGCAGCTCGCGGGGCGCATACTATGGCTACACCTTC. The full variable domain, rest sourced from reference TRBV11-3 and TRBJ1-2, is EAGVVQSPRYKIIEKKQPVAFWCNPISGHNTLYWYLQNLGQGPELLIRYENEEAVDDSQLPKDRFSAERLKGVDSTLKIQPAELGDSAVYLCASSSRGAYYGYTFGSGTRLTVV.

The J gene is TRBJ2-5, the V gene TRBV18; D perhaps matches TRBD2 (6 bases). The germline V gene has CDR1 KGHSH and CDR2 LQKENI. V shed 8 bases and J shed 4 bases, with 14 bases lying between them. The CDR3 runs to 13 residues. CDR3: CASTRGGSETQYF. CDR3 bases: TGTGCCAGCACCCGGGGAGGTTCAGAGACCCAGTACTTC.

V and J are TRBV4-3 and TRBJ2-7; perhaps TRBD1 as D (6 bases). The V end was cut by 4 bases, the J end by 1 base, with 20 bases between. The CDR3 runs 17 residues. Per germline, CDR1 LGHNA and CDR2 YSLEER. As DNA, the CDR3 is TGCGCCAGCAGCCCCGGGTCGGGCAGGGGCGTATCCTACGAGCAGTACTTC. It is translated as CASSPGSGRGVSYEQYF.

This CDR3 is CASSPGQGDQPQHF. The CDR3 coding sequence is TGTGCCAGCAGCCCTGGACAGGGAGATCAGCCCCAGCATTTT. The chain joins TRBV28 to TRBJ1-5; TRBD1 matches 8 bases. V lost 6 bases, J lost 5 bases, and 6 bases stayed unmatched. Germline V CDR1 and CDR2: MDHEN, SYDVKM. This CDR3 contains 14 residues.

This clone showed up just a few times. The gene calls are TRBV9 and TRBJ1-3; 7 bases align to TRBD1. Unmatched junction bases numbered 4, after V lost 1 base and J lost 0 bases. Germline-derived CDR1 and CDR2 are SGDLS and YYNGEE. The CDR3 is 16 residues long. Here the CDR3 reads CASSVQGEPSGNTIYF. CDR3 DNA: TGTGCCAGCAGCGTACAGGGGGAACCCTCTGGAAACACCATATATTTT.

This CDR3 is CAISETSDTQYF. The CDR3 region has the DNA TGTGCCATCAGTGAGACTTCAGATACGCAGTATTTT. The chain uses TRBV10-3 and TRBJ2-3; D not certain. Trimming left V 2 bases short and J 4 bases short, with 4 bases between. This CDR3 comprises 12 residues. Germline V gene data show CDR1 as ENHRY and CDR2 as SYGVKD.

The chain links TRBV28 to TRBJ2-7; 13 nucleotides align to TRBD2. V lost 6 bases to trimming and J lost 4 bases; unmatched junction nucleotides: 9. CDR3 length: 16 amino acids. In germline, CDR1 is MDHEN, CDR2 SYDVKM. This CDR3 reads CASRNTSGRAVYEQYF. As DNA, the CDR3 is TGTGCCAGCAGAAATACTAGCGGGAGGGCCGTGTACGAGCAGTACTTC. The variable domain in full, with the rest retrieved from reference TRBV28 and TRBJ2-7, is DVKVTQSSRYLVKRTGEKVFLECVQDMDHENMFWYRQDPGLGLRLIYFSYDVKMKEKGDIPEGYSVSREKKERFSLILESASTNQTSMYLCASRNTSGRAVYEQYFGPGTRLTVT.

This chain joins TRBV18 and TRBJ1-1, with D perhaps TRBD1 (5 bases). Trimming pared 2 bases from V and 0 bases from J, leaving 13 bases between. CDR1 is KGHSH and CDR2 is LQKENI in the germline V gene. The CDR3 has 16 residues. CDR3 in amino acids: CASSPIQGRMNTEAFF. Written as DNA, the CDR3 is TGTGCCAGCTCACCAATCCAGGGAAGGATGAACACTGAAGCTTTCTTT.

DNA of the CDR3: TGTGCCGTCGAGGAGGAGGGTCTCACCCTGGCTTTCTTT. Translated, it gives CAVEEEGLTLAFF. J is TRBJ1-1 and V is TRBV7-9; D ambiguous. This CDR3 is 13 amino acids long. Germline loops: CDR1 SEHNR, CDR2 FQNEAQ (reference sequence). V gave up 11 bases and J gave up 11 bases, with 24 bases separating them.

The chain uses TRBV6-1 and TRBJ1-6, with 8 bases matching TRBD1. Germline-derived CDR1 and CDR2 are MNHNS and SASEGT. Germline trimming cut 8 bases from V and 3 bases from J; bases unmatched to any gene: 12. The CDR3 extends over 17 amino acids. The CDR3 region has the DNA TGTGCCAGCGGTCAAGGGGGACAGGCCTACTATAATTCACCCCTCCACTTT. Protein sequence: CASGQGGQAYYNSPLHF.

The chain links TRBV2 to TRBJ2-5; possibly TRBD2 for D (6 bases). TRBJ2-7 matches the DNA end more closely, so the J call is doubtful. The CDR3 runs to 13 residues. From germline, CDR1 is SNHLY and CDR2 FYNNEI. The chain's CDR3 is CASIGTLPYEQYF. In nucleotides, the CDR3 is TGTGCCAGCATCGGGACTCTCCCCTACGAGCAGTACTTC.

This clone was counted a single time. The rearrangement links TRBV6-5 to TRBJ1-4; D possibly corresponds to TRBD1 (6 bases). The length of the CDR3 is 14 residues. CDR1 and CDR2 (germline): MNHEY, SVGAGI. Between the trimmed V and J ends, which lost 5 bases and 11 bases, there was a span of 18 bases. The CDR3 DNA reads TGTGCCAGCAGTCCTAGTCCAGGGGCGAGCAAACTGTTTTTT. Residues: CASSPSPGASKLFF.

The V and J genes are TRBV6-6 and TRBJ2-7; 8 nucleotides agree with TRBD2. With 1 base clipped from V and 0 bases from J, the junction kept 5 bases outside the gene matches. The CDR3 is 16 residues long. The germline CDR1 and CDR2 sequences are MNHNY and SVGAGI (reference sequence). The CDR3 DNA reads TGTGCCAGCAGTTACTTTACTAGCGGCCTCTCCTACGAGCAGTACTTC. It yields the protein CASSYFTSGLSYEQYF.

The CDR3 region is CASRPLSGVTDTQYF. The DNA of the CDR3 is TGCGCCAGCAGGCCCCTCAGCGGGGTAACAGATACGCAGTATTTT. The chain links TRBV5-1 to TRBJ2-3; 7 bases map to TRBD2. J gave up 3 bases and V 5 bases, and 9 bases lay outside the gene matches. The CDR3 consists of 15 residues. Germline V gene data show CDR1 as SGHRS and CDR2 as YFSETQ.

This clone turned up a few times. The chain recombines TRBV28 with TRBJ1-2, with 7 bases that match TRBD1. V trimming: 5 bases; J trimming: 8 bases; junction bases outside the gene matches: 5. The CDR3 is 12 residues long. Germline CDR1 MDHEN, CDR2 SYDVKM. DNA for the CDR3: TGTGCCAGCAGTGACAGGGTACGCGGCTACACCTTC. Its translation is CASSDRVRGYTF.

The genes are TRBV9 and TRBJ1-4; 9 positions agree with TRBD1. The CDR3 runs 15 residues. The germline V gene encodes CDR1 SGDLS and CDR2 YYNGEE. J gave up 6 bases and V 4 bases, and 7 bases lay outside the gene matches. The CDR3: CASSFRQGVDEKLFF. The CDR3 region has the DNA TGTGCCAGCAGCTTTAGACAGGGGGTAGATGAAAAACTGTTTTTT.

The V and J genes are TRBV9 and TRBJ2-1, with D perhaps TRBD1 (6 bases). The CDR3 sequence is 15 residues long. The ends were cut back, 2 bases at V and 0 bases at J, with 9 bases in the middle. Germline assignment: CDR1 SGDLS and CDR2 YYNGEE. For the CDR3, the DNA is TGTGCCAGCAGCGTGGGGGCTAGCTCCTACAATGAGCAGTTCTTC. It codes for CASSVGASSYNEQFF.

The chain uses TRBV27 and TRBJ2-7, with 9 bases that match TRBD1. CDR1 is MNHEY, CDR2 SMNVEV, per germline (reference sequence). The CDR3 loop spans 13 amino acids. V lost 3 bases to trimming and J lost 9 bases; unmatched junction nucleotides: 6. CDR3 sequence (DNA): TGTGCCAGCAGTTTCCTGGACAGGGGCCCGCAGTACTTC. It is translated as CASSFLDRGPQYF.

This rearrangement joins TRBV11-3 to TRBJ2-2; possibly TRBD1 for D (6 bases). The ends were cut back, 8 bases at V and 7 bases at J, with 14 bases in the middle. Germline V gene data show CDR1 as SGHNT and CDR2 as YENEEA. This CDR3 region has 13 residues. The CDR3 region has the DNA TGTGCCAGCGGTCGCTCAGGGGACGGGGAGCTGTTTTTT. As protein: CASGRSGDGELFF. The variable domain in full, with the rest retrieved from reference TRBV11-3 and TRBJ2-2, is EAGVVQSPRYKIIEKKQPVAFWCNPISGHNTLYWYLQNLGQGPELLIRYENEEAVDDSQLPKDRFSAERLKGVDSTLKIQPAELGDSAVYLCASGRSGDGELFFGEGSRLTVL.

The chain is built from TRBV29-1 and TRBJ2-3; 13 nucleotides line up with TRBD2. Trimming took 5 bases from V and 2 from J; bases not matched to a gene: 4. CDR1 SQVTM and CDR2 ANQGSEA come from the germline V gene. This CDR3 region has 15 residues. Here the CDR3 reads CSVPGTSGNTDTQYF. Written as DNA, the CDR3 is TGCAGCGTTCCCGGGACTAGCGGGAACACAGATACGCAGTATTTT.

This chain joins TRBV7-2 and TRBJ1-2; TRBD1 matches at 7 bases. Germline trimming cut 1 base from V and 7 bases from J; bases unmatched to any gene: 3. CDR1 and CDR2 (germline): SGHTA, FQGNSA. The CDR3 is 13 residues long. CDR3: CASSLEGGGGYTF. CDR3 DNA sequence: TGTGCCAGCAGCTTAGAAGGGGGCGGTGGCTACACCTTC.

The CDR3 spells CASRSQDWSYTF. CDR3 DNA: TGTGCCAGTAGGTCCCAGGATTGGAGCTACACCTTC. This sequence joins TRBV19 and TRBJ1-2; D not resolved. The CDR3 is 12 amino acids. Trimming took 6 bases from V and 9 from J, leaving 14 bases between them. Germline CDR1 is LNHDA and CDR2 is SQIVND (reference sequence).

Turning to this clone: Distinct nucleotide sequences in the sample also encode this CDR3. This chain links TRBV30 with TRBJ1-5; 10 bases are a match to TRBD1. V lost 3 bases, J lost 4 bases, and 3 bases stayed unmatched. The CDR3 length is 14 residues. The V gene's germline CDR1 is GTSNPN and CDR2 SVGIG (reference sequence). The CDR3 protein is CAWSRDRGNQPQHF. CDR3 DNA sequence: TGTGCCTGGAGCCGGGACAGGGGAAATCAGCCCCAGCATTTT. The whole variable domain, filled in from reference TRBV30 and TRBJ1-5, reads SQTIHQWPATLVQPVGSPLSLECTVEGTSNPNLYWYRQAAGRGLQLLFYSVGIGQISSEVPQNLSASRPQDRQFILSSKKLLLSDSGFYLCAWSRDRGNQPQHFGDGTRLSIL.

This clone was seen a single time. This rearrangement joins TRBV11-3 to TRBJ2-1; tentative D call: TRBD1 (6 bases). CDR1 is SGHNT, CDR2 YENEEA, per germline. The CDR3 contains 14 residues. The V gene lost 5 bases and the J gene lost 3 bases, with 11 bases spanning the gap. The CDR3 DNA is TGTGCCAGCAGCCCAGGGGATAACTACAATGAGCAGTTCTTC. It encodes CASSPGDNYNEQFF.

The rearrangement uses TRBV4-1 and TRBJ1-2; D might be TRBD1 (5 bases). The CDR3 is made up of 15 amino acids. V shed 2 bases and J shed 4 bases, with 14 bases lying between them. In germline, CDR1 is MGHRA, CDR2 YSYEKL. The DNA for the CDR3 is TGCGCCAGCAGCCAACCGACAGCCTTGTCCTATGGCTACACCTTC. Protein sequence: CASSQPTALSYGYTF.

This chain's CDR3 is CASSFRDRGYEQYF. CDR3 nucleotide sequence: TGTGCCAGTAGTTTCCGGGACAGGGGCTACGAGCAGTACTTC. The chain recombines TRBV19 with TRBJ2-7; TRBD1 aligns across 10 bases. The germline V gene encodes CDR1 LNHDA and CDR2 SQIVND (reference sequence). After removal of 5 bases from V and 3 bases from J, the junction contained 4 bases not matched to a gene. The CDR3 length is 14 residues.

The rearrangement links TRBV5-4 to TRBJ1-6, with 8 nucleotides matching TRBD1. Germline V gene data show CDR1 as SGHNT and CDR2 as YYREEE (reference sequence). Germline trimming cut 3 bases from V and 7 bases from J; bases unmatched to any gene: 3. The CDR3 consists of 14 residues. As DNA, the CDR3 is TGTGCCAGCAGCTCAAGACAGGGGAATTCACCCCTCCACTTT. This gives the protein CASSSRQGNSPLHF.

The V gene is TRBV5-6, the J gene TRBJ1-1, with a tentative D call TRBD1 (5 bases). Germline V CDR1 and CDR2: SGHDT, YYEEEE. V lost 0 bases, J lost 3 bases, and 12 bases lay in between. CDR3 length: 15 amino acids. The CDR3 nucleotides read TGTGCCAGCAGCTTGGGGGCTGGGGCCCACACTGAAGCTTTCTTT. This sequence encodes CASSLGAGAHTEAFF.

The V call is TRBV5-1, the J call TRBJ2-3; D is perhaps TRBD2 (6 bases). CDR1 is SGHRS and CDR2 is YFSETQ in the germline V gene. V was clipped by 1 base and J by 1 base, with 13 bases between them. CDR3 length: 16 residues. The CDR3 reads CASSLRPSDGTDTQYF. CDR3 bases: TGCGCCAGCAGCTTGCGGCCTAGCGATGGCACAGATACGCAGTATTTT.

The chain joins TRBV14 to TRBJ2-7; TRBD2 aligns across 14 bases. The germline V gene encodes CDR1 SGHDN and CDR2 FVKESK. The CDR3 runs 16 residues. Trimming removed 3 bases from V and 3 bases from J; junction bases left unmatched: 4. CDR3 bases: TGTGCCAGCAGCCACTGGACTAGCGGGGGGAGCTACGAGCAGTACTTC. This sequence encodes CASSHWTSGGSYEQYF.

This chain links TRBV28 with TRBJ1-2; D is possibly TRBD1 (6 bases). The CDR3 is 12 amino acids. Germline-derived CDR1 and CDR2 are MDHEN and SYDVKM. The V gene lost 8 bases and the J gene lost 6 bases, with 13 bases spanning the gap. CDR3 sequence reads: CASVGGADGYTF. The CDR3 DNA follows: TGTGCCAGCGTTGGGGGGGCCGATGGCTACACCTTC.